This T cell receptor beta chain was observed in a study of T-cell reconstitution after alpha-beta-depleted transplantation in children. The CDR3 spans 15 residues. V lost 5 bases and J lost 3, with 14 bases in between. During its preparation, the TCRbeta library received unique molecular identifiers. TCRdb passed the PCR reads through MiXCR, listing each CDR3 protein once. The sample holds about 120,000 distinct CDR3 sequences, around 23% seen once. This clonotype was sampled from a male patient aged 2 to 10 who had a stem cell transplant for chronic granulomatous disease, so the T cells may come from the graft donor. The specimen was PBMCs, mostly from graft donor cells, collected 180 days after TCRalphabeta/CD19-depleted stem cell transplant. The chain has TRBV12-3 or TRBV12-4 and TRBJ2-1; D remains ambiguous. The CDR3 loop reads CASSPWDGHYNEQFF. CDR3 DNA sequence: TGTGCCAGCAGTCCCTGGGATGGGCACTACAATGAGCAGTTCTTC.